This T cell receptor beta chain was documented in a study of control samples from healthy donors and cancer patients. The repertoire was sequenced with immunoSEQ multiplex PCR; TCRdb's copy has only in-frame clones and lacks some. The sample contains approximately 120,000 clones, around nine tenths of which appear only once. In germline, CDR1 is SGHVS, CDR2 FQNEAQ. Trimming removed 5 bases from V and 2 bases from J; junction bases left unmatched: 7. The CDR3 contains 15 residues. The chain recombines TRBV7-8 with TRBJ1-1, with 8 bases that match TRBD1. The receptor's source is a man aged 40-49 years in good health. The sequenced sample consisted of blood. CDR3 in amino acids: CASSTQTGDNTEAFF. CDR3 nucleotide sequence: TGTGCCAGCAGCACCCAGACAGGGGACAACACTGAAGCTTTCTTT.